The rows below give T cell receptor beta chains drawn from one sample of a study of shared clonotypes between healthy human individuals. Clones were sequenced by immunoSEQ multiplex PCR, and TCRdb holds only the in-frame ones, with some missing. Of more than 550,000 clones listed, 72% are singletons. Sequencing input: memory CD4+ T cells sorted from blood. The receptors here all came from a woman aged 25 to 39 in good health. Each CDR3 is given with its conserved first and last residue. D genes are given only for firm matches. Only some rows state a clone size, as once, few, many or a class for expanded clones.

d_gene: TRBD1; abundance: NA; j_gene: TRBJ1-2; v_gene: TRBV29-1; CDR3aa: CSVPQGAPYGYTF; CDR3nt: TGCAGCGTGCCACAGGGGGCCCCTTATGGCTACACCTTC
d_gene: NA; abundance: NA; j_gene: TRBJ2-2; v_gene: TRBV6-6; CDR3aa: CASSFLQGNTGELFF; CDR3nt: TGTGCCAGCAGTTTCCTACAGGGGAACACCGGGGAGCTGTTTTTT
d_gene: TRBD1; abundance: NA; j_gene: TRBJ2-7; v_gene: TRBV19; CDR3aa: CASSFRGDSSYEQYF; CDR3nt: TGTGCCAGTAGTTTCCGAGGGGACAGCTCCTACGAGCAGTACTTC
d_gene: TRBD1; abundance: NA; j_gene: TRBJ2-7; v_gene: TRBV10-3; CDR3aa: CATEPQGQGDYEQYF; CDR3nt: TGTGCCACAGAACCGCAGGGACAGGGGGATTACGAGCAGTACTTC
d_gene: TRBD1; abundance: NA; j_gene: TRBJ1-4; v_gene: TRBV2; CDR3aa: CASSEDRGIEKLFF; CDR3nt: TGTGCCAGCAGTGAGGACAGGGGGATCGAAAAACTGTTTTTT
d_gene: NA; abundance: NA; j_gene: TRBJ2-7; v_gene: TRBV6-6; CDR3aa: CASDTGFGSYEQYF; CDR3nt: TGTGCCAGTGACACAGGGTTCGGGTCCTACGAGCAGTACTTC
d_gene: NA; abundance: NA; j_gene: TRBJ1-4; v_gene: TRBV21-1; CDR3aa: CASSKERAGGEKLFF; CDR3nt: TGTGCCAGCAGCAAAGAAAGGGCAGGGGGAGAAAAACTGTTTTTT
d_gene: NA; abundance: few; j_gene: TRBJ2-3; v_gene: TRBV2; CDR3aa: CASSQLTSQADTQYF; CDR3nt: TGTGCCAGCAGTCAACTGACTAGTCAGGCAGATACGCAGTATTTT
d_gene: TRBD1; abundance: NA; j_gene: TRBJ1-2; v_gene: TRBV28; CDR3aa: CASSEPGQRYTF; CDR3nt: TGTGCCAGCAGTGAACCGGGACAGCGCTACACCTTC
d_gene: NA; abundance: NA; j_gene: TRBJ2-7; v_gene: TRBV5-4; CDR3aa: CASSLTQEPGVHEQYF; CDR3nt: TGTGCCAGCAGCTTGACCCAGGAACCTGGGGTCCACGAGCAGTACTTC
d_gene: TRBD2; abundance: NA; j_gene: TRBJ2-3; v_gene: TRBV5-1; CDR3aa: CASSSRTSGSTDTQYF; CDR3nt: TGCGCCAGCAGCTCCCGGACTAGCGGCAGCACAGATACGCAGTATTTT
d_gene: NA; abundance: few; j_gene: TRBJ2-5; v_gene: TRBV6-6; CDR3aa: CASSMGQETQYF; CDR3nt: TGTGCCAGCAGTATGGGTCAAGAGACCCAGTACTTC
d_gene: TRBD2; abundance: NA; j_gene: TRBJ2-3; v_gene: TRBV5-8; CDR3aa: CASSLAGLAGGTDTQYF; CDR3nt: TGTGCCAGCAGCTTGGCTGGACTAGCGGGAGGGACAGATACGCAGTATTTT
d_gene: NA; abundance: NA; j_gene: TRBJ2-7; v_gene: TRBV19; CDR3aa: CASWDPPEQYF; CDR3nt: TGTGCCAGTTGGGACCCTCCCGAGCAGTACTTC
d_gene: NA; abundance: NA; j_gene: TRBJ2-4; v_gene: TRBV19; CDR3aa: CASSRSTGGGNIQYF; CDR3nt: TGTGCCAGTAGTAGGTCGACGGGCGGCGGGAACATTCAGTACTTC
d_gene: NA; abundance: few; j_gene: TRBJ1-3; v_gene: TRBV5-5; CDR3aa: CASIRTLNSGNTIYF; CDR3nt: TGTGCCAGCATCCGGACCTTAAACTCTGGAAACACCATATATTTT
d_gene: TRBD1; abundance: NA; j_gene: TRBJ1-1; v_gene: TRBV19; CDR3aa: CASRDREGGPEAFF; CDR3nt: TGTGCCAGTAGGGACAGGGAGGGAGGCCCTGAAGCTTTCTTT